This TCR beta chain was captured by sequencing in a study of T cell repertoires in cytomegalovirus infection (dated by TCRdb to the late 2010s). Regarding the complete study: Recently identified HLA-C-restricted CMV epitopes, whose presentation resists viral immunomodulation, were targeted by peptide stimulations together with well-studied HLA-B-restricted epitopes. The HLA type of each donor mattered for the analysis, because public TCR beta signatures pointed to carriage of CMV infection along with the matching HLA type. The research as a whole found: The ex vivo response was dominated by HLA-C-restricted CMV-specific TCR beta clonotypes, and the single most frequent clonotype in two of eight donors was supplied by these HLA-C-restricted clonotypes. In both this cohort and an independent roughly 350-donor cohort, the cumulative frequency of public TCR beta family members distinguished carriers of CMV infection plus the relevant HLA type.

The treatment or condition label here, explained by the study, means: in vitro stimulation with specific CMV peptide epitopes to enrich CMV-specific T cells. The germline V gene encodes CDR1 MGHRA and CDR2 YSYEKL. V is reduced by 1 base and J by 3 bases, leaving a spacing of 12 bases between them. Counted from cysteine to phenylalanine, this CDR3 has 15 amino acids. Only CDR3 DNA is held: 45 bases, read in frame from base 1. Remarks on this clonotype: The target of this receptor is not known. Base qualities are not recorded, but no much larger clone differs from it by a single base.

TCRdb records Illumina HiSeq 1500 as the sequencer. TCRdb applied fastp at Q25 and MiXCR to the public reads, then kept only in-frame beta chains. Records with the same CDR3 protein are collapsed into one entry carrying the most frequent genes and DNA. The sample table shows about 78,000 distinct CDR3 sequences, and roughly 40% are seen once. The top ten constitute approximately 95% of the sample. The rearrangement joined TRBV4-1 to TRBJ1-2; matching of 6 bases hints at TRBD1 as the D gene. This receptor was obtained from a human donor in good health (CMV status not recorded). Some clones in this sample may be carry-over from other donors' samples. Material: CD8+ T cells from cultured PBMCs, obtained from culture after CMV antigen stimulation. The DNA reads as follows: TGCGCCAGCAGCCAAGCGGCTGGGGGCGACTATGGCTACACCTTC. This codes for CASSQAAGGDYGYTF.